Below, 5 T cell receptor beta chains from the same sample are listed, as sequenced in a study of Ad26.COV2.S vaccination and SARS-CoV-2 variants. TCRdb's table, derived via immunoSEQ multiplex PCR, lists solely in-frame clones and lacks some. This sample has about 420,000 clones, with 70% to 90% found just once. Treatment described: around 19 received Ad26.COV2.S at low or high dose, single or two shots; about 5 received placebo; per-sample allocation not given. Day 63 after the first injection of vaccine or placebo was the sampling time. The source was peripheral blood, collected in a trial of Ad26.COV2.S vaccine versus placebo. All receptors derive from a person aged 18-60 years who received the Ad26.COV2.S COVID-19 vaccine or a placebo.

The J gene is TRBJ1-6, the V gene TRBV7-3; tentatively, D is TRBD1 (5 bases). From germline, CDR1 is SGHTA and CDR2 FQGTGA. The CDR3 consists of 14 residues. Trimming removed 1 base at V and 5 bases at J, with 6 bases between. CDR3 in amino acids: CASSLKGNNSPLHF. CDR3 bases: TGTGCCAGCAGCTTAAAGGGGAATAATTCACCCCTCCACTTT. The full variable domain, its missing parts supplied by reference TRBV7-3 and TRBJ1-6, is GAGVSQTPSNKVTEKGKYVELRCDPISGHTALYWYRQSLGQGPEFLIYFQGTGAADDSGLPNDRFFAVRPEGSVSTLKIQRTERGDSAVYLCASSLKGNNSPLHFGNGTRLTVT.

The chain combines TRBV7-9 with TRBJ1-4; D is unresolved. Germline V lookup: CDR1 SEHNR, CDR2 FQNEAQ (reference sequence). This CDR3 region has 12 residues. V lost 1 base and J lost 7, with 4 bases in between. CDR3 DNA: TGTGCCAGCAGCTTAGACGTTGAAAAACTGTTTTTT. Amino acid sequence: CASSLDVEKLFF.

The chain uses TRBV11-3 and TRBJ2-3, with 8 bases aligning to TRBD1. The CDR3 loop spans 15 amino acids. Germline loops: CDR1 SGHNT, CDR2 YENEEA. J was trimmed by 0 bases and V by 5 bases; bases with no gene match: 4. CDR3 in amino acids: CASSPRTGSTDTQYF. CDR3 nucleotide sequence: TGTGCCAGCAGCCCTCGGACAGGGAGCACAGATACGCAGTATTTT.

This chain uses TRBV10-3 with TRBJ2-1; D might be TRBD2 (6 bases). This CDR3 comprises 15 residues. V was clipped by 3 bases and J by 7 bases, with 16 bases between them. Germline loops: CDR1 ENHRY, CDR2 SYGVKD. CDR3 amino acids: CAISERGAGGNEQFF. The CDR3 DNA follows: TGTGCCATCAGTGAACGCGGGGCCGGGGGAAATGAGCAGTTCTTC.

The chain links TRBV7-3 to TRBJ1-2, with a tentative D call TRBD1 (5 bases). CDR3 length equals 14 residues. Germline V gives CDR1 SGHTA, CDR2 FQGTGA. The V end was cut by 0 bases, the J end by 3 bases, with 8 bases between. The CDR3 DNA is TGTGCCAGCAGCTTAACTGCGGGGGACTATGGCTACACCTTC. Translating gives CASSLTAGDYGYTF.